The sequence of this T cell receptor (beta chain) was determined in a study of spatial heterogeneity in lung cancer. Study-wide results and caveats: Intratumoral expanded alpha and beta TCR counts were found to track tumor mutation counts.

This clonotype was detected many times. Its antigen is not identified. TCRdb re-called the 5' RACE reads through MiXCR, storing one row per CDR3 protein. The sample records approximately 2,500 distinct CDR3 sequences, 7.4% being singletons. After removal of 4 bases from V and 3 bases from J, the junction contained 1 base not matched to a gene. Germline V CDR1 and CDR2: KGHDR, SFDVKD. The CDR3 extends over 14 amino acids. Time point: sample taken at primary tumor resection. This chain joins TRBV24-1 and TRBJ2-1; TRBD1 matches at 8 bases. The sequencing here drew on lung tumor tissue, taken at surgery. This receptor was obtained from a female donor with early-stage non-small cell lung cancer. The CDR3 loop is CATSEGTGYNEQFF. The DNA for the CDR3 is TGTGCCACCAGTGAGGGGACAGGCTACAATGAGCAGTTCTTC.